The rows below give T cell receptor beta chains drawn from one sample of a study of T cell repertoires and HLA-DP antigens. The method was immunoSEQ multiplex PCR; TCRdb's version includes in-frame clones alone and lacks a portion of them. The sample lists 1,500 to 2,000 clones; about 77% were seen once. The sequencing sample was made of CD137- CD4+ T cells from cultured PBMCs. These receptors were obtained from a man aged 45-60 years in good health and CMV-seronegative. Both conserved end residues are part of each CDR3. A D gene is named only where the DNA matches it firmly. Clone size is stated in some rows and not others, as once, few, many or a class when expanded.

J	size	D	V	DNA	CDR3
TRBJ2-2	.	TRBD1	TRBV7-2	TGTGCCAGCAGCCCAAGACAGGGGATGGGCACCGGGGAGCTGTTTTTT	CASSPRQGMGTGELFF
TRBJ2-1	.	.	TRBV2	TGTGCCAGCAGTGAAAACCCGTGGGAAGAGCAGTTCTTC	CASSENPWEEQFF
TRBJ1-5	.	.	TRBV28	TGTGCCAGCAGTTACCCGTTGGGGGGGGGCAATCAGCCCCAGCATTTT	CASSYPLGGGNQPQHF
TRBJ1-3	few	TRBD1	TRBV7-2	TGTGCCAGCAGCTACCAACAGGGGGCGGGAAACACCATATATTTT	CASSYQQGAGNTIYF
TRBJ2-1	.	TRBD1	TRBV14	TGTGCCAGCAGCCAAGCCGGTTTCCCAGGGGGCATAACCGATGAGCAGTTCTTC	CASSQAGFPGGITDEQFF
TRBJ1-6	.	TRBD1	TRBV11-2	TGTGCCAGCAGCAGTACCGGGACAGGGAATTCACCCCTCCACTTT	CASSSTGTGNSPLHF
TRBJ2-2	.	.	TRBV28	TGTGCCAGCATGGGGGGAGGGAACACCGGGGAGCTGTTTTTT	CASMGGGNTGELFF
TRBJ1-2	once	.	TRBV18	TGTGCCAGCTCACCACCGGGGCAGGACTCAAAGGGTGGCTACACCTTC	CASSPPGQDSKGGYTF
TRBJ1-3	.	.	TRBV6-5	TGTGCCAGCAGTTACTCAGGGCAAGACTCTGGAAACACCATATATTTT	CASSYSGQDSGNTIYF
TRBJ1-3	once	.	TRBV28	TGTGCCAGCAGTTTCTGGGGAAAAGGGACTGGAAACACCATATATTTT	CASSFWGKGTGNTIYF
TRBJ1-6	few	TRBD1	TRBV5-4	TGTGCCAGCAAAGTGACAGGGTCCGGATCACCCCTCCACTTT	CASKVTGSGSPLHF
TRBJ2-3	.	.	TRBV27	TGTGCCAGCAGTTCACGGACACCCTGGTCATATACGCAGTATTTT	CASSSRTPWSYTQYF
TRBJ1-3	.	.	TRBV7-8	TGTGCCAGCAGCCGACAGACAAACTCTGGAAACACCATATATTTT	CASSRQTNSGNTIYF
TRBJ2-3	.	.	TRBV10-1	TGCGCCAGCACCCCCGACAGGATCACAGATACGCAGTATTTT	CASTPDRITDTQYF
TRBJ2-7	.	.	TRBV27	TGTGCCAGCAGTTCCACAGTAACTAGCTCCTACGAGCAGTACTTC	CASSSTVTSSYEQYF
TRBJ1-6	.	.	TRBV2	TGTGCCAGCACACCACCCCTCCACTTT	CASTPPLHF
TRBJ2-1	.	TRBD2	TRBV10-1	TGCGCCAGCAGTAGAGCGGGAGAAGGCTATGAGCAGTTCTTC	CASSRAGEGYEQFF
TRBJ2-1	few	.	TRBV6-4	TGTGCCAGCAGTCGCTCCCCGGGTCGGGATGAGCAGTTCTTC	CASSRSPGRDEQFF
TRBJ2-5	.	.	TRBV4-2	TGTGCCAGCAGCCAAGGATCGACCAGCGGAATACGGGAGACCCAGTACTTC	CASSQGSTSGIRETQYF
TRBJ2-7	.	.	TRBV7-9	TGTGCCAGCGGCGGCCCGGACAGGGAGGGTTGGAACGAGCAGTACTTC	CASGGPDREGWNEQYF
TRBJ1-2	.	.	TRBV9	TGTGCCAGCAGCGTGGGGGGGACGGGACGTGTGGCAGACCACTATGGCTACACCTTC	CASSVGGTGRVADHYGYTF
TRBJ2-2	.	.	TRBV7-2	TGTGCCAGCAGCATTCCGGGACACCCGAACACCGGGGAGCTGTTTTTT	CASSIPGHPNTGELFF
TRBJ1-3	.	.	TRBV11-2	TGTGCCAGCAGCCCGGTGGCAGGTCCGAGCTCTGGAAACACCATATATTTT	CASSPVAGPSSGNTIYF
TRBJ2-7	.	.	TRBV4-3	TGCGCCAGCAGCCAAGATGTAGGATTCTACGAGCAGTACTTC	CASSQDVGFYEQYF
TRBJ2-1	.	TRBD1	TRBV6-5	TGTGCCAGCAGTGACGGGACAGGGTACAATGAGCAGTTCTTC	CASSDGTGYNEQFF
TRBJ2-7	once	TRBD1	TRBV23-1	TGCGCCGGGCGACTAGACAGGGGGCGCGAGCAGTACTTC	CAGRLDRGREQYF
TRBJ2-7	.	.	TRBV27	TGTGCCAGCAGCTTAGCCCACTTACGTCAGACAGCCTACGAGCAGTACTTC	CASSLAHLRQTAYEQYF
TRBJ1-2	few	.	TRBV19	TGTGCCAGCGGGCGCGGAGACTATGGCTACACCTTC	CASGRGDYGYTF
TRBJ2-3	.	.	TRBV11-2	TGTGCCAGCAGCCCTGGGGGACCTGGCACAGATACGCAGTATTTT	CASSPGGPGTDTQYF
TRBJ1-1	few	.	TRBV9	TGTGCCAGCAGCGCCACAAGGGAGGGCGCTGAAGCTTTCTTT	CASSATREGAEAFF
TRBJ1-2	once	.	TRBV5-5	TGTGCCAGCAGCTTGGCCGGGGCGCCGGAAGGCTACACCTTC	CASSLAGAPEGYTF
TRBJ2-5	.	TRBD2	TRBV6-6	TGTGCCTGTGTGACTAGCGGGGGGTCGGAGACCCAGTACTTC	CACVTSGGSETQYF
TRBJ2-1	.	TRBD2	TRBV2	TGCGCCAGCAAAAAATTGAGCGGGGGAGGAGTCAATGAGCAGTTCTTC	CASKKLSGGGVNEQFF
TRBJ2-1	.	TRBD2	TRBV2	TGTGCCAGCAGGGCCGGGACTAGCAAGGGTAATGAGCAGTTCTTC	CASRAGTSKGNEQFF
TRBJ2-7	.	.	TRBV11-2	TGTGCCAGCAGCACCAGGGGCCAGGACAGCATATACTTC	CASSTRGQDSIYF
TRBJ1-2	.	.	TRBV7-3	TGTGCCAGCAGCACGGACAAGAACTATGGCTACACCTTC	CASSTDKNYGYTF
TRBJ2-1	.	.	TRBV6-4	TGTGCCAGCAGTTACTCCCGGACAGAGGGTGAGCAGTTCTTC	CASSYSRTEGEQFF
TRBJ2-7	.	.	TRBV10-1	TGCGCCAGCAGTGAGTCTAGGGGCCGGGCCTACGAGCAGTACTTC	CASSESRGRAYEQYF
TRBJ1-1	.	TRBD1	TRBV27	TGTGCCAGCAGTACATTGACAGGGCCCCTCTCTGAAGCTTTCTTT	CASSTLTGPLSEAFF
TRBJ2-5	.	.	TRBV7-7	TGTGCTAGCAGCTTAGGCAGGGCCCAAGAGACCCAGTACTTC	CASSLGRAQETQYF
TRBJ2-1	once	.	TRBV18	TGTGCCAGCTCACCGGTGGATGAGCAGTTCTTC	CASSPVDEQFF